This TCR beta chain was obtained from a study of cytomegalovirus exposure and HLA in healthy donors. Trimming stripped 2 bases from V and 4 bases from J, with 7 bases between. The germline gives CDR1 SGHTS, CDR2 YDEGEE. This CDR3 region has 13 residues. Some clones are missing from TCRdb's copy, which holds only in-frame ones; the method was immunoSEQ multiplex PCR. In the table there are roughly 300,000 clones, around 89% of which are singletons. V gene TRBV5-8 combines with J gene TRBJ1-5, with TRBD1 as a possible D gene (5 bases). Sequenced input: PBMCs. The receptor's source is a young woman in good health and CMV-seronegative. CDR3 protein: CASSFGGNQPQHF. The CDR3 nucleotides are TGTGCCAGCAGCTTCGGGGGAAATCAGCCCCAGCATTTT.